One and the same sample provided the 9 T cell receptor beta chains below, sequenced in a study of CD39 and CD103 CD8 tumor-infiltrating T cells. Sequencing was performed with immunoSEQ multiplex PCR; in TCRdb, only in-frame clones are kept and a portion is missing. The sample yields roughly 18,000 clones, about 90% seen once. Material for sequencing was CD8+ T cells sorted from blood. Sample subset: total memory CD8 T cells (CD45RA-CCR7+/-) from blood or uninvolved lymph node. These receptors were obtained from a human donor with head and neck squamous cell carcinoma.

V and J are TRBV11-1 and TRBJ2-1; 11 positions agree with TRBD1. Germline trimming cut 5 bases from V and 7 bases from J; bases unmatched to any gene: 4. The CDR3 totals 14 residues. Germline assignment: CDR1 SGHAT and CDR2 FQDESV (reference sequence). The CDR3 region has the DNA TGTGCCAGCAGCAAGGGACAGGGGGTAAATGAGCAGTTCTTC. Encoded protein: CASSKGQGVNEQFF.

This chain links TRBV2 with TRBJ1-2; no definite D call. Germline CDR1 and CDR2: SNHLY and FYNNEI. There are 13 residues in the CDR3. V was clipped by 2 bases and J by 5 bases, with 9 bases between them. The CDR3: CASSETPTYGYTF. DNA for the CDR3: TGTGCCAGCAGTGAAACCCCGACATATGGCTACACCTTC.

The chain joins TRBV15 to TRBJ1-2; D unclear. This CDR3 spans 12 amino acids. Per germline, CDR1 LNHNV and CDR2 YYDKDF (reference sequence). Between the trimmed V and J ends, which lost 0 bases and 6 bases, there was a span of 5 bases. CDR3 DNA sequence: TGTGCCACCAGCAGAGATTTTCATGGCTACACCTTC. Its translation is CATSRDFHGYTF.

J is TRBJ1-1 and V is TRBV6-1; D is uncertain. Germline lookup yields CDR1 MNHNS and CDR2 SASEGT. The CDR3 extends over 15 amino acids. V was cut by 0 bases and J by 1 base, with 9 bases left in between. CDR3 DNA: TGTGCCAGCAGTGAAGCGCCAGGAGGGAACACTGAAGCTTTCTTT. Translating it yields CASSEAPGGNTEAFF.

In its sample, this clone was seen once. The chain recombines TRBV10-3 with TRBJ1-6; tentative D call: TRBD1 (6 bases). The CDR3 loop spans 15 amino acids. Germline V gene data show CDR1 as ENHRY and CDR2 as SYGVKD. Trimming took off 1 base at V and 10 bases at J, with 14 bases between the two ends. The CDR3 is CAISELARGGSPLHF. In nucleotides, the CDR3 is TGTGCCATCAGTGAGTTGGCCAGGGGTGGATCACCCCTCCACTTT.

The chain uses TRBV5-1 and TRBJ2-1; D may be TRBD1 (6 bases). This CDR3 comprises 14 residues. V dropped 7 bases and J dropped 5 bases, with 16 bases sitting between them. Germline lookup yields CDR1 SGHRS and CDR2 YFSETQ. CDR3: CASGPGAHDNEQFF. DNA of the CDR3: TGCGCCAGCGGACCAGGGGCCCACGACAATGAGCAGTTCTTC.

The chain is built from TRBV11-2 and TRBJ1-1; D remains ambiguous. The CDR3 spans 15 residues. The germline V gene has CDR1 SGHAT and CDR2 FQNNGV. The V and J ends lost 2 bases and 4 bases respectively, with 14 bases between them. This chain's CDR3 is CASSLLLGSVTEAFF. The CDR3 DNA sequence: TGTGCCAGCAGCTTATTACTTGGATCGGTCACTGAAGCTTTCTTT.

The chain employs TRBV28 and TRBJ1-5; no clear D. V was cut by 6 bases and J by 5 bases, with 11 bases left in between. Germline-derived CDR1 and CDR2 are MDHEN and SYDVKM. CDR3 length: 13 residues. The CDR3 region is CASSVTHYQPQHF. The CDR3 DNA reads TGTGCCAGCAGCGTAACCCACTATCAGCCCCAGCATTTT.

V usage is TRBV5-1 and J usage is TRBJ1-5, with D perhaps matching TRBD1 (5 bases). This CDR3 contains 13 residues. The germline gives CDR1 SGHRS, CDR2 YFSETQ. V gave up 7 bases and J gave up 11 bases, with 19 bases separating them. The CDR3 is CASPGGYLEAQHF. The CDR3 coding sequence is TGCGCCAGCCCCGGGGGGTATCTGGAGGCCCAGCATTTT.